This section outlines one TCR beta chain sequence together with its context. The sample originates from a study of blood T cell repertoires in COVID-19. How the authors handled the data: Reference gene primers were amplified, and this amplification served to estimate nucleated cell counts. Measured with immunoSEQ multiplex PCR; TCRdb has only the in-frame clones, and not every one. The V and J calls and clone size are taken from that table; D and trimming were inferred from the DNA. The sample carries around 120,000 clones, over 65% recorded once. The length of the CDR3 is 16 residues. Germline V gene data show CDR1 as MNHEY and CDR2 as SVGEGT. Deletions cut 0 bases from V and 5 bases from J, with 11 bases between.

This TCR was recovered from a man aged 30 to 39 with acute or convalescent COVID-19. The sample taken for sequencing was peripheral blood. The chain combines TRBV6-2 or TRBV6-3 with TRBJ1-6; possibly TRBD1 for D (6 bases). The CDR3 nucleotides are TGTGCCAGCAGTTACTCGCGGACAGCTAATAATTCACCCCTCCACTTT. Translated, it gives CASSYSRTANNSPLHF.